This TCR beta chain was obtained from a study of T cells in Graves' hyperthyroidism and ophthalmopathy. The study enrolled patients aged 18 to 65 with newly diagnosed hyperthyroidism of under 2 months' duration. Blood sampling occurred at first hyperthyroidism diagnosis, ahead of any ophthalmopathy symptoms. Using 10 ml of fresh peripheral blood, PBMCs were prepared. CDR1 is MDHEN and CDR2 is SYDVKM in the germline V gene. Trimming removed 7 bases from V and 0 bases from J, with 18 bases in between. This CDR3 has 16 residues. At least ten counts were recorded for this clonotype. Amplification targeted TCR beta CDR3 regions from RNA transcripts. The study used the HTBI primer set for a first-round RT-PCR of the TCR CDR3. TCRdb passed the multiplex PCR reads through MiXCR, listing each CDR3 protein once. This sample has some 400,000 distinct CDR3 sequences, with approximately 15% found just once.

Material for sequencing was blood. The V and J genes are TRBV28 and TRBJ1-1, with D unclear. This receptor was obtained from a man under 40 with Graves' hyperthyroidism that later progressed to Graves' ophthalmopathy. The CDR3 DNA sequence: TGTGCCAGCAAGCGGAGGGCCCCCTCAATGAACACTGAAGCTTTCTTT. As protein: CASKRRAPSMNTEAFF.